The 2 T cell receptor beta chains presented below share a single source sample, sequenced in a study of blood T cell repertoires in COVID-19. Sequenced by immunoSEQ multiplex PCR; TCRdb stores in-frame clones only, minus some. This sample has roughly 210,000 clones, with 80% to 90% found just once. Sequenced: peripheral blood. These receptors all stem from a woman of 80 years or more with COVID-19, enrolled during active disease.

This clone appeared a few times. V usage is TRBV12-3 or TRBV12-4 and J usage is TRBJ1-5; D gene ambiguous. Trimming left V 6 bases short and J 1 base short, with 7 bases between. This CDR3 region has 13 residues. The CDR3 DNA is TGTGCCAGCAGCCCACAGAGCAATCAGCCCCAGCATTTT. Its translation is CASSPQSNQPQHF.

V gene TRBV2 combines with J gene TRBJ2-3; TRBD2 matches 8 bases. J gave up 6 bases and V 5 bases, and 10 bases lay outside the gene matches. CDR1 SNHLY and CDR2 FYNNEI come from the germline V gene. The CDR3 totals 15 residues. The CDR3 protein is CASSTNGGDGDTQYF. The CDR3 nucleotides read TGTGCCAGCAGTACGAACGGGGGGGACGGGGATACGCAGTATTTT.